One sample yielded the 15 T cell receptor beta chains listed below, sequenced in a study of identical twins (dated by TCRdb to 2015 to 2016). The library was built by means of 5' RACE. The run used an Illumina HiSeq 2000. TCRdb took the public reads, trimmed them with fastp at Q25, ran MiXCR for clone calling and kept in-frame beta chains. Merged by CDR3 protein, the rows form single entries marked with the most common genes and DNA. The sample table holds some 1,700,000 distinct CDR3 sequences, of which 32% were seen once. Around 0.3% of the sample goes to the ten largest clones. Sequencing was carried out using cord blood. These receptors were collected from a newborn girl in good health.

The table lists this clonotype with a few counts. This rearrangement joins TRBV20-1 to TRBJ2-5; either TRBD1 or TRBD2 may fit D (5 bases each). The germline CDR1 and CDR2 sequences are DFQATT and SNEGSKA (reference sequence). V was clipped by 0 bases and J by 5 bases, with 13 bases between them. This CDR3 has 14 residues. The CDR3 is CSAREGPSGETQYF. CDR3 nucleotides: TGCAGTGCTAGAGAGGGACCATCCGGGGAGACCCAGTACTTC.

This chain links TRBV11-2 with TRBJ2-1; TRBD2 aligns across 14 bases. This CDR3 is built from 16 residues. Germline assignment: CDR1 SGHAT and CDR2 FQNNGV. V trimming: 3 bases; J trimming: 7 bases; junction bases outside the gene matches: 5. CDR3 bases: TGTGCCAGCAGCTTCATTTGGACTAGCGGGGGGAATGAGCAGTTCTTC. Translation gives CASSFIWTSGGNEQFF.

V is TRBV28 and J is TRBJ2-3, with D perhaps matching TRBD1 (6 bases). V was pared by 3 bases and J by 0 bases, with 16 bases between. The CDR3 length is 17 residues. Germline V lookup: CDR1 MDHEN, CDR2 SYDVKM. DNA of the CDR3: TGTGCCAGCAGTTTCGGCGGCAGGGGTGTTAGCACAGATACGCAGTATTTT. This sequence encodes CASSFGGRGVSTDTQYF.

This clonotype was counted between two and nine times. This sequence joins TRBV7-2 and TRBJ2-3, with D maybe TRBD2 (6 bases). V dropped 5 bases and J dropped 0 bases, with 15 bases sitting between them. The CDR3 consists of 16 residues. The germline V gene encodes CDR1 SGHTA and CDR2 FQGNSA. This CDR3 reads CASSRRAGPSTDTQYF. The CDR3 DNA reads TGTGCCAGCAGCCGCCGCGCGGGGCCTAGCACAGATACGCAGTATTTT.

This chain links TRBV7-9 with TRBJ2-7, with 7 bases aligning to TRBD1. The CDR3 spans 17 residues. Trimming at V came to 0 bases and at J to 4 bases, leaving 12 bases not matched to a gene. Per germline, CDR1 SEHNR and CDR2 FQNEAQ (reference sequence). CDR3 in DNA: TGTGCCAGCAGCTTAGCGCAAATCCGGGACAGCCCTTACGAGCAGTACTTC. Encoded protein: CASSLAQIRDSPYEQYF. Full variable domain (remainder filled in from reference TRBV7-9 and TRBJ2-7): DTGVSQNPRHKITKRGQNVTFRCDPISEHNRLYWYRQTLGQGPEFLTYFQNEAQLEKSRLLSDRFSAERPKGSFSTLEIQRTEQGDSAMYLCASSLAQIRDSPYEQYFGPGTRLTVT.

The sample holds a few counts of this clonotype. This chain uses TRBV24-1 with TRBJ2-4; 8 bases line up with TRBD1. With 2 bases clipped from V and 9 bases from J, the junction kept 2 bases outside the gene matches. Germline V gene data show CDR1 as KGHDR and CDR2 as SFDVKD. CDR3 size: 13 residues. CDR3 protein: CATSDSGTGIQYF. DNA for the CDR3: TGTGCCACCAGTGATTCCGGGACAGGCATTCAGTACTTC.

This sequence joins TRBV2 and TRBJ2-5, with 8 bases that match TRBD2. The germline V gene encodes CDR1 SNHLY and CDR2 FYNNEI. CDR3 length: 13 residues. The V segment lost 4 bases and the J segment 6 bases; nucleotides outside the gene matches: 4. Written as DNA, the CDR3 is TGTGCCAGCAGTGGGAGCGGGGGCAAGACCCAGTACTTC. It specifies CASSGSGGKTQYF.

This clonotype was recorded only once. Its ends do not fully match the called genes, so a read error is possible. The chain couples TRBV7-6 to TRBJ2-1; D not certain. Germline values: CDR1 SGHVS, CDR2 FNYEAQ. The CDR3 is 14 residues long. CDR3 sequence reads: CASSLATINKEQFF. CDR3 in DNA: TGTGCCAGCAGCTTAGCAACCATTAACAAAGAGCAGTTCTTC.

The chain is built from TRBV2 and TRBJ2-1, with a possible D match to TRBD1 (6 bases). The V end lost 8 bases, the J end lost 4 bases, and 12 bases lay between the germline ends. The CDR3 extends over 13 amino acids. Per the germline V gene, CDR1 is SNHLY and CDR2 is FYNNEI. CDR3 nucleotides: TGTGCCAGCCGACAGGTTCGGTACAATGAGCAGTTCTTC. It codes for CASRQVRYNEQFF.

This chain joins TRBV27 and TRBJ1-1, with D perhaps matching TRBD1 (5 bases). The CDR3 extends over 13 amino acids. Germline V gene sequence: CDR1 MNHEY, CDR2 SMNVEV (reference sequence). V lost 4 bases, J lost 7 bases, and 13 bases lay in between. Here the CDR3 DNA reads TGTGCCAGCAGTTCATCAGGGCCCCGTGAAGCTTTCTTT. Translation gives CASSSSGPREAFF.

This clonotype came up a few times. The chain is built from TRBV5-1 and TRBJ2-4, with 8 bases fitting TRBD2. The CDR3 has 16 residues. Germline trimming cut 0 bases from V and 6 bases from J; bases unmatched to any gene: 8. CDR1 and CDR2 from the germline V gene are SGHRS and YFSETQ. CDR3 nucleotides: TGCGCCAGCAGCTTGGGGATCGGGGGGGCCTTAAACATTCAGTACTTC. Translated: CASSLGIGGALNIQYF.

The V call is TRBV9, the J call TRBJ2-1, with no clear D. Deletions cut 6 bases from V and 8 bases from J, with 12 bases between. Germline CDR1 and CDR2: SGDLS and YYNGEE. This CDR3 is built from 12 residues. CDR3 sequence (DNA): TGTGCCAGCACCCTAGTTATCGATGAGCAGTTCTTC. Amino acid sequence: CASTLVIDEQFF.

This sequence joins TRBV20-1 and TRBJ1-2, with D perhaps TRBD1 (6 bases). CDR1 is DFQATT and CDR2 is SNEGSKA in the germline V gene (reference sequence). The CDR3 sequence is 13 residues long. CDR3 sequence reads: CMGWDTANYGYTF. CDR3 sequence (DNA): TGCATGGGCTGGGACACCGCTAACTATGGCTACACCTTC.

The genes are TRBV6-1 and TRBJ2-5; TRBD2 is a possible D gene (5 bases). Trimming removed 7 bases at V and 1 base at J, with 10 bases between. The CDR3 loop spans 13 amino acids. Per the germline V gene, CDR1 is MNHNS and CDR2 is SASEGT. The CDR3 DNA is TGTGCCAGCACAAACGGGATCCAAGAGACCCAGTACTTC. This sequence encodes CASTNGIQETQYF.

The chain links TRBV3-1 to TRBJ2-1; D not certain. Trimming took off 3 bases at V and 10 bases at J, with 10 bases between the two ends. The germline V gene encodes CDR1 LGHDT and CDR2 YNNKEL (reference sequence). This CDR3 has 12 residues. CDR3 nucleotide sequence: TGTGCCAGCAGCCACGGTGGCCACGAGCAGTTCTTC. Translated, it gives CASSHGGHEQFF.